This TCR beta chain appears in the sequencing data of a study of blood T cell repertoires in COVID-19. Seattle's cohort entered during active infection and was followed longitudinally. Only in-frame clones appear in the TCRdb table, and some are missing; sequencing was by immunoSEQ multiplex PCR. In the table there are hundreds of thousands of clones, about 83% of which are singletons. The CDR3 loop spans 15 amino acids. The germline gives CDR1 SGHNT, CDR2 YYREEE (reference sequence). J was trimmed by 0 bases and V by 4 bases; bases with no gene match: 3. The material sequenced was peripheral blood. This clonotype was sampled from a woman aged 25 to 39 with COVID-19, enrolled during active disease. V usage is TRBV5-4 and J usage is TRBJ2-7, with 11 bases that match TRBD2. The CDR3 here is CASSQGLAASYEQYF. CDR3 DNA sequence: TGTGCCAGCAGCCAGGGACTAGCGGCCTCCTACGAGCAGTACTTC.